The 25 T cell receptor beta chains reported below all come from one sample, sequenced in a study of blood T cells in healthy people across ages. The use of a sample-barcoded 5' primer and a J-beta primer mix characterized a second PCR of roughly 6 to 11 cycles. MiXCR, applied by TCRdb to the 5' RACE reads, yields one record per CDR3 protein. The sample consists of 1.6 million or so distinct CDR3 sequences, around 36% of them appearing once. The sample comprised blood. The receptors here all came from a woman under 40 in good health.

This clonotype has at least ten counts. An end of the junction does not agree with germline; a read error may underlie this. The V gene is TRBV5-1, the J gene TRBJ1-2, with TRBD1 as a possible D gene (6 bases). The CDR3 is 14 amino acids. Germline loops: CDR1 SGHRS, CDR2 YFSETQ. CDR3 in DNA: TGTGCCAGCAGCCTGGGCAGGGGCAACTATGGCTACACCTTC. It is translated as CASSLGRGNYGYTF.

There are a few counts of this clonotype. The chain has TRBV28 and TRBJ1-2; possible D gene TRBD1, 5 bases. V lost 5 bases, J lost 6 bases, and 13 bases lay in between. Germline CDR1 is MDHEN and CDR2 is SYDVKM. The CDR3 length is 13 residues. The CDR3 reads CASSVTVFDGYTF. The CDR3 DNA reads as TGTGCCAGCAGTGTGACAGTTTTCGATGGCTACACCTTC.

The rearrangement joins TRBV5-1 to TRBJ1-3; D gene uncertain. The CDR3 is 15 amino acids. The germline CDR1 and CDR2 sequences are SGHRS and YFSETQ. V was shortened by 4 bases and J by 0 bases, with 11 bases between the two germline ends. The CDR3 loop reads CASSPGWDSGNTIYF. The CDR3 nucleotides read TGCGCCAGCAGCCCCGGGTGGGACTCTGGAAACACCATATATTTT.

V usage is TRBV5-5 and J usage is TRBJ2-7; 11 bases fit TRBD2. Germline-derived CDR1 and CDR2 are SGHKS and YYEKEE (reference sequence). V shed 4 bases, J shed 5 bases, and the junction held 14 bases outside the gene matches. The CDR3 contains 17 residues. CDR3 protein: CASSSLRLAGGRNEQYF. CDR3 nucleotides: TGTGCCAGCAGCAGTCTCAGGCTAGCGGGAGGAAGGAACGAGCAGTACTTC.

The sample holds a few counts of this clonotype. The gene calls are TRBV20-1 and TRBJ1-5, with TRBD1 as a possible D gene (5 bases). This CDR3 spans 13 amino acids. Germline CDR1 DFQATT, CDR2 SNEGSKA (reference sequence). Trimming removed 4 bases at V and 0 bases at J, with 7 bases between. CDR3 region: CSATGYSNQPQHF. CDR3 DNA sequence: TGCAGTGCTACAGGGTATAGCAATCAGCCCCAGCATTTT.

This CDR3 reads CASSKARSPIPDTQYF. CDR3 sequence (DNA): TGTGCCAGCAGCAAAGCCCGAAGCCCTATCCCCGATACGCAGTATTTT. The V gene is TRBV21-1, the J gene TRBJ2-3; TRBD1, the table's D call, was not compared with the DNA. TRBV21-1 corresponds to a pseudogene. The CDR3 has 16 residues.

J is TRBJ2-5 and V is TRBV20-1; possibly TRBD2 for D (6 bases). Germline V CDR1 and CDR2: DFQATT, SNEGSKA (reference sequence). CDR3 length: 13 amino acids. Trimming took 3 bases from V and 11 from J, leaving 19 bases between them. The CDR3 spells CSARTRVHNEQYF. DNA of the CDR3: TGCAGTGCTAGGACTAGGGTTCACAATGAGCAGTACTTC.

This clonotype was recorded a few times. This chain links TRBV4-1 with TRBJ1-6; D gene ambiguous. The CDR3 extends over 15 amino acids. V dropped 0 bases and J dropped 4 bases, with 7 bases sitting between them. CDR1 is MGHRA and CDR2 is YSYEKL in the germline V gene. CDR3 sequence: CASSQDSGYNSPLHF. CDR3 bases: TGCGCCAGCAGCCAAGATTCCGGGTATAATTCACCCCTCCACTTT.

This clonotype was seen a few times. The rearrangement uses TRBV11-2 and TRBJ2-6; the D is unclear. CDR3 length: 15 amino acids. Germline V gene data show CDR1 as SGHAT and CDR2 as FQNNGV. The V and J ends lost 5 bases and 2 bases respectively, with 10 bases between them. CDR3 residues: CASSPAYPGANVLTF. The CDR3 nucleotides are TGTGCCAGCAGCCCCGCTTACCCTGGGGCCAACGTCCTGACTTTC.

This chain uses TRBV10-3 with TRBJ1-4, with 9 bases that match TRBD1. CDR3 size: 13 residues. After removal of 6 bases from V and 6 bases from J, the junction contained 2 bases not matched to a gene. Germline V CDR1 and CDR2: ENHRY, SYGVKD. The CDR3 spells CAIRRTGDEKLFF. CDR3 coding DNA: TGTGCCATCAGAAGGACAGGGGATGAAAAACTGTTTTTT.

J is TRBJ2-5 and V is TRBV3-1; 9 nucleotides agree with TRBD1. Germline V gene sequence: CDR1 LGHDT, CDR2 YNNKEL (reference sequence). J gave up 5 bases and V 6 bases, and 7 bases lay outside the gene matches. The CDR3 has 14 amino acids. As DNA, the CDR3 is TGTGCCAGCAGTTTCACAGGGGGCTGGGAGACCCAGTACTTC. Amino acid sequence: CASSFTGGWETQYF.

This clonotype showed up just a few times. The chain employs TRBV2 and TRBJ1-2, with D possibly matching TRBD1 (5 bases). The ends were cut back, 6 bases at V and 0 bases at J, with 14 bases in the middle. The germline gives CDR1 SNHLY, CDR2 FYNNEI. The CDR3 spans 15 residues. CDR3 in DNA: TGTGCCAGCAGGGGGGAAATTGGCCCTAACTATGGCTACACCTTC. Translated: CASRGEIGPNYGYTF. Filled out from reference TRBV2 and TRBJ1-2, the complete variable domain reads EPEVTQTPSHQVTQMGQEVILRCVPISNHLYFYWYRQILGQKVEFLVSFYNNEISEKSEIFDDQFSVERPDGSNFTLKIRSTKLEDSAMYFCASRGEIGPNYGYTFGSGTRLTVV.

This clonotype was seen only a few times. V is TRBV12-3 or TRBV12-4 and J is TRBJ2-7; possibly TRBD1 or TRBD2 for D (6 bases each). The end of the DNA fits TRBJ2-5 better, so the J call may be wrong. The CDR3 contains 16 residues. The CDR3 region is CASSFLKIGGGETQYF. The CDR3 DNA reads as TGTGCCAGCAGTTTCTTAAAGATAGGAGGGGGAGAGACCCAGTACTTC.

The chain is built from TRBV20-1 and TRBJ2-1; 8 bases align to TRBD2. With 6 bases clipped from V and 6 bases from J, the junction kept 13 bases outside the gene matches. The germline gives CDR1 DFQATT, CDR2 SNEGSKA (reference sequence). This CDR3 contains 15 residues. The CDR3 region has the DNA TGCAGTGCCATCACTAGCGGACCCGGGGGCAATGAGCAGTTCTTC. Translating gives CSAITSGPGGNEQFF.

CDR3 in DNA: TGTGCCAGCGGCCTAACAGAGAACTATGGCTACACCTTC. It is translated as CASGLTENYGYTF. The V call is TRBV2, the J call TRBJ1-2, with unresolved D. Germline CDR1 SNHLY, CDR2 FYNNEI. This CDR3 is built from 13 residues. Trimming shortened V by 8 bases and J by 2 bases, and 12 bases separated the two germline ends.

The J gene is TRBJ2-1, the V gene TRBV5-1; tentatively, D is TRBD1 (5 bases). Trimming pared 2 bases from V and 6 bases from J, leaving 15 bases between. The V gene's germline CDR1 is SGHRS and CDR2 YFSETQ. CDR3 length: 15 residues. The CDR3 loop is CASSFRGREGNEQFF. CDR3 DNA sequence: TGCGCCAGCAGCTTCCGAGGCAGGGAAGGCAATGAGCAGTTCTTC.

The rearrangement uses TRBV5-4 and TRBJ2-1; weak D call: TRBD1 (6 bases). The germline gives CDR1 SGHNT, CDR2 YYREEE (reference sequence). Trimming took off 0 bases at V and 0 bases at J, with 10 bases between the two ends. The CDR3 is 16 amino acids. The CDR3 DNA reads TGTGCCAGCAGCTTGGGTAGGGGGAACTCCTACAATGAGCAGTTCTTC. This encodes CASSLGRGNSYNEQFF.

The rearrangement joins TRBV30 to TRBJ1-2; D is unclear. The CDR3 covers 15 residues. The germline V gene has CDR1 GTSNPN and CDR2 SVGIG (reference sequence). With 2 bases removed from V and 1 base from J, the gap between germline ends came to 14 bases. The CDR3 is CAWSPIRGYNYGYTF. CDR3 coding DNA: TGTGCCTGGAGTCCAATCCGGGGTTATAACTATGGCTACACCTTC.

This rearrangement joins TRBV28 to TRBJ1-4, with 10 bases identical to TRBD1. Unmatched junction bases numbered 18, after V lost 4 bases and J lost 7 bases. The CDR3 loop spans 19 amino acids. Germline V gives CDR1 MDHEN, CDR2 SYDVKM. CDR3 nucleotide sequence: TGTGCCAGCAGTTGGCCGGGACAGGGGATTTCGGAAGATGGTGAAAAACTGTTTTTT. Translation: CASSWPGQGISEDGEKLFF.

This rearrangement joins TRBV9 to TRBJ2-1; D is possibly TRBD2 (5 bases). V was clipped by 4 bases and J by 4 bases, with 12 bases between them. The CDR3 spans 14 residues. Germline lookup yields CDR1 SGDLS and CDR2 YYNGEE. CDR3 in DNA: TGTGCCAGCAGCCAAGAGGGCATTTACAATGAGCAGTTCTTC. Translation gives CASSQEGIYNEQFF.

This clonotype was counted between two and nine times. In nucleotides, the CDR3 is TGTGCCAGCACTCAAAAGGCAGGAAAAGGCAATGAGCAGTTCTTC. Protein: CASTQKAGKGNEQFF. The gene calls are TRBV7-2 and TRBJ2-1; D remains ambiguous. CDR3 length: 15 residues. Germline CDR1 and CDR2: SGHTA and FQGNSA. Trimming pared 7 bases from V and 6 bases from J, leaving 19 bases between.

There are a few counts of this clonotype. The J gene is TRBJ2-7, the V gene TRBV9; 7 bases are a match to TRBD2. The germline V gene encodes CDR1 SGDLS and CDR2 YYNGEE. V lost 0 bases and J lost 3; bases outside the gene matches: 9. This CDR3 has 16 residues. The CDR3 region has the DNA TGTGCCAGCAGCGTAGGGGTTGAAGCGGGGAACTACGAGCAGTACTTC. Translated: CASSVGVEAGNYEQYF.

The table lists this clonotype with a few counts. The chain carries TRBV7-9 and TRBJ1-2; a weak D match, TRBD1 (6 bases). Germline V gives CDR1 SEHNR, CDR2 FQNEAQ (reference sequence). V was clipped by 6 bases and J by 4 bases, with 21 bases between them. This CDR3 comprises 16 residues. CDR3: CASSPSSGGDGYGYTF. The CDR3 coding sequence is TGTGCCAGCAGTCCTAGTTCGGGGGGCGACGGCTATGGCTACACCTTC.

V gene TRBV27 combines with J gene TRBJ2-1; a possible D gene is TRBD1 (7 bases). The CDR3 has 14 amino acids. The ends were cut back, 4 bases at V and 5 bases at J, with 12 bases in the middle. Germline CDR1 MNHEY, CDR2 SMNVEV (reference sequence). The CDR3 loop reads CASSYQGGHNEQFF. CDR3 nucleotides: TGTGCCAGCAGTTACCAGGGGGGTCACAATGAGCAGTTCTTC.

The rearrangement links TRBV25-1 to TRBJ2-7; possible D gene TRBD2, 6 bases. The CDR3 has 15 residues. The germline V gene has CDR1 MGHDK and CDR2 SYGVNS. Trimming left V 6 bases short and J 6 bases short, with 21 bases between. The CDR3, as DNA: TGTGCCAGCAGGTCCGGGACTTTGGGCCCAGGCGAGCAGTACTTC. This codes for CASRSGTLGPGEQYF.